These 19 T cell receptor beta chains share one sample of origin, sequenced in a study of regulatory T cells in long-lasting Graves disease. In building TCR beta libraries, iRepertoire HTBI primers were used together with Arm-PCR of CDR3 regions. TCRdb re-called the multiplex PCR reads through MiXCR, storing one row per CDR3 protein. The repertoire has around 250,000 distinct CDR3 sequences, approximately 20% of them found once; the top ten carry 22%. The time point here: newly diagnosed GD, antithyroid drugs for less than 3 months. The TCR library was prepared using RNA isolated from PBMCs. The sequenced sample was peripheral blood mononuclear cells (PBMCs), obtained at new diagnosis, from a patient treated with antithyroid drugs. These receptor sequences come from a female donor with Graves disease.

This clonotype was seen at least ten times. The chain links TRBV19 to TRBJ2-1, with 7 bases lining up with TRBD1. After removal of 7 bases from V and 2 bases from J, the junction contained 8 bases not matched to a gene. The CDR3 extends over 15 amino acids. CDR1 and CDR2 (germline): LNHDA, SQIVND (reference sequence). CDR3 DNA: TGTGCCAGTAACTTTCGGCAGGGGGCCTACAATGAGCAGTTCTTC. The encoded protein is CASNFRQGAYNEQFF.

This clonotype was counted ten times or more. The genes are TRBV12-3 or TRBV12-4 and TRBJ1-1, with D tentatively TRBD1 (5 bases). This CDR3 is built from 14 residues. V was pared by 1 base and J by 5 bases, with 11 bases between. The CDR3 region has the DNA TGTGCCAGCAGTTTAGATGGCAGGGAGACTGAAGCTTTCTTT. As protein: CASSLDGRETEAFF.

This clonotype came up many times. This rearrangement joins TRBV19 to TRBJ1-2; D call uncertain. In germline, CDR1 is LNHDA, CDR2 SQIVND (reference sequence). Trimming left V 8 bases short and J 0 bases short, with 13 bases between. This CDR3 region has 14 residues. DNA of the CDR3: TGTGCCAGTCGGAGGGCGTCTGCTAACTATGGCTACACCTTC. Protein: CASRRASANYGYTF.

About this clonotype: A much more abundant neighbour one base away suggests this may be a read error. This chain connects TRBV6-5 to TRBJ1-3; 7 nucleotides line up with TRBD1. This CDR3 is built from 15 residues. Unmatched junction bases numbered 10, after V lost 3 bases and J lost 8 bases. The germline CDR1 and CDR2 sequences are MNHEY and SVGAGI. CDR3 sequence (DNA): TGTGCCAGCAGTTATACTCAGGACAGGTCTGACACCATATATTTT. It is translated as CASSYTQDRSDTIYF.

This clonotype was recorded at least ten times. V usage is TRBV6-2 or TRBV6-3 and J usage is TRBJ2-3; weak D call: TRBD1 (6 bases). Germline values: CDR1 MNHEY, CDR2 SVGEGT. The CDR3 runs 13 residues. V gave up 6 bases and J gave up 10 bases, with 17 bases separating them. The CDR3 DNA reads TGTGCCAGCAGCTCAACCAGGGGACGAGCGCAGTATTTT. This translates into CASSSTRGRAQYF.

This clonotype was detected many times. The rearrangement joins TRBV29-1 to TRBJ1-1; D is ambiguous. The CDR3 is made up of 12 amino acids. CDR1 and CDR2 from the germline V gene are SQVTM and ANQGSEA. Trimming pared 2 bases from V and 1 base from J, leaving 5 bases between. The CDR3 sequence is CSVETPNTEAFF. As DNA, the CDR3 is TGCAGCGTTGAAACCCCGAACACTGAAGCTTTCTTT.

The chain uses TRBV3-1 and TRBJ2-5; 10 bases fit TRBD2. Germline V gene lookup returns CDR1 LGHDT and CDR2 YNNKEL (reference sequence). The CDR3 has 16 amino acids. Trimming removed 2 bases from V and 5 bases from J; junction bases left unmatched: 8. The CDR3 loop reads CASSQPGPAGGETQYF. CDR3 DNA sequence: TGTGCCAGCAGCCAACCAGGACCAGCGGGAGGGGAGACCCAGTACTTC.

This clonotype was seen repeatedly, ten times or more. At one of its ends the junction is not consistent with the germline gene, which may arise from a read error. CDR3 region: CASSHRTENNEQFF. The CDR3 DNA is TGCGCCAGCAGCCACCGGACAGAAAACAATGAGCAGTTCTTC. This chain uses TRBV11-2 with TRBJ2-1, with D perhaps TRBD1 (6 bases). The germline gives CDR1 SGHAT, CDR2 FQNNGV. CDR3 size: 14 residues.

This sequence joins TRBV11-2 and TRBJ2-1; 7 positions agree with TRBD2. J lost 4 bases, V lost 2 bases, and 11 bases had no gene match. This CDR3 comprises 17 residues. Germline-derived CDR1 and CDR2 are SGHAT and FQNNGV. CDR3 nucleotides: TGTGCCAGCAGCTTAAAGGTTAGCGGGCGCGCTTACAATGAGCAGTTCTTC. As protein: CASSLKVSGRAYNEQFF.

This clonotype was seen repeatedly, ten times or more. The V and J genes are TRBV28 and TRBJ2-3; the match to TRBD2 covers 12 bases. V lost 2 bases, J lost 10 bases, and 4 bases stayed unmatched. Germline lookup yields CDR1 MDHEN and CDR2 SYDVKM. The CDR3 is made up of 14 amino acids. Here the CDR3 DNA reads TGTGCCAGCAGTTTAACGGCTAGCGGGAGGGCGCAGTATTTT. This sequence encodes CASSLTASGRAQYF.

The V call is TRBV25-1, the J call TRBJ1-2; 7 nucleotides align to TRBD1. The length of the CDR3 is 14 residues. V shed 1 base and J 8 bases; nucleotides not matched to a gene: 7. CDR1 MGHDK and CDR2 SYGVNS come from the germline V gene. The CDR3 here is CASSESNRGRGYTF. In DNA form, the CDR3 reads TGTGCCAGCAGTGAATCTAACAGGGGCAGGGGCTACACCTTC.

This clonotype showed up many times. V gene TRBV27 combines with J gene TRBJ2-2; 10 nucleotides line up with TRBD2. J was trimmed by 8 bases and V by 5 bases; bases with no gene match: 11. The CDR3 totals 16 residues. Per the germline V gene, CDR1 is MNHEY and CDR2 is SMNVEV (reference sequence). CDR3 sequence: CASSLSGRASAGELFF. The DNA of the CDR3 is TGTGCCAGCAGTCTAAGCGGGAGGGCCTCAGCTGGGGAGCTGTTTTTT.

Many counts were recorded for this clonotype. The chain uses TRBV20-1 and TRBJ2-7; 11 nucleotides agree with TRBD2. Germline V gene data show CDR1 as DFQATT and CDR2 as SNEGSKA (reference sequence). J lost 3 bases, V lost 5 bases, and 9 bases had no gene match. The length of the CDR3 is 15 residues. The CDR3 DNA reads as TGCAGTGCTGAAACCAGACTAGCGGGACTCTACGAGCAGTACTTC. Its protein is CSAETRLAGLYEQYF.

The V and J genes are TRBV7-3 and TRBJ2-3, with a weak D call TRBD1 (6 bases). The CDR3 extends over 15 amino acids. Trimming took off 2 bases at V and 2 bases at J, with 11 bases between the two ends. The V gene's germline CDR1 is SGHTA and CDR2 FQGTGA. The CDR3 here is CASSLGGPITDTQYF. CDR3 DNA: TGTGCCAGCAGCTTAGGGGGCCCTATCACAGATACGCAGTATTTT. Variable domain in full (rest from reference TRBV7-3 and TRBJ2-3): GAGVSQTPSNKVTEKGKYVELRCDPISGHTALYWYRQSLGQGPEFLIYFQGTGAADDSGLPNDRFFAVRPEGSVSTLKIQRTERGDSAVYLCASSLGGPITDTQYFGPGTRLTVL.

There are a few counts of this clonotype. CDR3: CASSYNPGGQGFYEQFF. The CDR3 nucleotides are TGTGCCAGCAGTTACAACCCGGGGGGACAGGGGTTCTATGAGCAGTTCTTC. The chain links TRBV6-2 or TRBV6-3 to TRBJ2-1, with TRBD1 matching over 10 bases. Trimming at V came to 2 bases and at J to 8 bases, leaving 12 bases not matched to a gene. Germline CDR1 and CDR2: MNHEY and SVGEGT. This CDR3 comprises 17 residues.

As to this clonotype: Given a far larger clone just one base away, this is likely a sequencing read error. The V gene is TRBV6-5, the J gene TRBJ2-1, with a tentative D call TRBD2 (6 bases). The CDR3 runs to 15 residues. Germline V gene lookup returns CDR1 MNHEY and CDR2 SVGAGI. CDR3 sequence: CAGSSAGSSYNEQFF. For the CDR3, the DNA is TGTGCCGGCAGTTCTGCGGGGAGCTCCTACAATGAGCAGTTCTTC.

This clonotype appeared many times. The gene calls are TRBV11-2 and TRBJ1-3, with a possible D match to TRBD1 (6 bases). CDR1 and CDR2 from the germline V gene are SGHAT and FQNNGV. The CDR3 spans 16 residues. The germline V and J ends were trimmed by 1 base and 2 bases, with 12 bases remaining between them. The CDR3 reads CASSLVWGHAGNTIYF. CDR3 in DNA: TGTGCCAGCAGCTTAGTTTGGGGGCACGCTGGAAACACCATATATTTT.

The V and J genes are TRBV10-1 and TRBJ2-2; tentative D call: TRBD1 (6 bases). This CDR3 has 14 residues. V lost 0 bases, J lost 6 bases, and 8 bases lay in between. The germline V gene has CDR1 WNHNN and CDR2 SYGVQD (reference sequence). The CDR3, as DNA: TGCGCCAGCAGTGAGTCGACAGGAGCCGGGGAGCTGTTTTTT. Encoded protein: CASSESTGAGELFF.

The sample holds a few counts of this clonotype. A much larger clone differs from this one at a single base, so this may be a read error. The chain couples TRBV5-1 to TRBJ1-4; D gene ambiguous. Germline V gives CDR1 SGHRS, CDR2 YFSETQ. The CDR3 spans 15 residues. CDR3 coding DNA: TGTGCCAGCAGCTTAGGCATCCAACTGGGAGAAAAACTGTTTTTT. Translating gives CASSLGIQLGEKLFF.